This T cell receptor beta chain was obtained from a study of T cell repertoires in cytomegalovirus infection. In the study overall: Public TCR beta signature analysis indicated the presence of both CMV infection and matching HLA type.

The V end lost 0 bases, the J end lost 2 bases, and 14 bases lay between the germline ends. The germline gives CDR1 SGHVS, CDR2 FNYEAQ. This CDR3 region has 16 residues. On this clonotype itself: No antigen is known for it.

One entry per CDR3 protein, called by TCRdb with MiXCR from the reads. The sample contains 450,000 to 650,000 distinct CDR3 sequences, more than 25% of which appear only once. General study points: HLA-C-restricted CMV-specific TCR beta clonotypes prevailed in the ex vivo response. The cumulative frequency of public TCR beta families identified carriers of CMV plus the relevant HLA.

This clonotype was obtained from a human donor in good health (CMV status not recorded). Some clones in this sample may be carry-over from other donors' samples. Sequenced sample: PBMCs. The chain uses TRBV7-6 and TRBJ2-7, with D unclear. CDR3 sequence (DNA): TGTGCCAGCAGCTTAGCGGGTTGGCGGTACCCCTACGAGCAGTACTTC. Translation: CASSLAGWRYPYEQYF. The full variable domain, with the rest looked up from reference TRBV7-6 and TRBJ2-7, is GAGVSQSPRYKVTKRGQDVALRCDPISGHVSLYWYRQALGQGPEFLTYFNYEAQQDKSGLPNDRFSAERPEGSISTLTIQRTEQRDSAMYRCASSLAGWRYPYEQYFGPGTRLTVT.